The rows below give T cell receptor beta chains drawn from one sample of a study of molecular identifiers for immune sequencing clone quantification. Each CDR3 protein is one row after TCRdb ran MiXCR on the PCR reads. This sample carries about half a million distinct CDR3 sequences, roughly 25% of them seen once, and the ten largest clones take around 0.78%. The sample consisted of naive CD8+ T cells from blood, with Jurkat cell RNA spiked in. The receptors come from a human donor in good health. Some libraries in this study had Jurkat cell RNA spiked in. CDR3s include the opening cysteine and the closing phenylalanine or tryptophan. D genes are given only for firm matches. Size values are once, few and many counts, or a class for expanded clones, and some rows have none.

>TRBD1|TRBV29-1|TRBJ2-7|many
TGCAGCGTCAGGGACAGGGGAAGCTACGAGCAGTACTTC
CSVRDRGSYEQYF
>-|TRBV7-9|TRBJ2-3|few
TGTGCCAGCAGCACCCTTCGGCTAGCCCCAGGGTTGACAGATACGCAGTATTTT
CASSTLRLAPGLTDTQYF
>-|TRBV6-1|TRBJ2-7|many
TGTGCCAGCAGTGATCTATTGACGGAAACCTACGAGCAGTACTTC
CASSDLLTETYEQYF
>TRBD2|TRBV6-6|TRBJ2-7|many
TGTGCCAGCAGTCTCGGGACTAGCGGGGGCTACGAGCAGTACTTC
CASSLGTSGGYEQYF
>-|TRBV11-2|TRBJ1-1|few
TGTGCCAGCAGCTTCATCTACGGAGGGTTGGGGACTGAAGCTTTCTTT
CASSFIYGGLGTEAFF
>-|TRBV5-1|TRBJ2-5|-
TGCGCCAGCAGCCTGTACCAAGAGACCCGGTACTTC
CASSLYQETRYF
>TRBD2|TRBV6-2/TRBV6-3|TRBJ2-5|few
TGTGCCAGCAGTCATCACCTGGCTAGCGGGGGACACCAAGAGACCCAGTACTTC
CASSHHLASGGHQETQYF
>-|TRBV4-3|TRBJ1-1|many
TGCGCCAGCAGCCAGGCGGACAGCAAAACTGAAGCTTTCTTT
CASSQADSKTEAFF
>-|TRBV7-2|TRBJ2-7|many
TGTGCCAGCAGCCCGGGACTGGGAACCTACGAGCAGTACTTC
CASSPGLGTYEQYF
>TRBD1|TRBV7-9|TRBJ2-7|-
TGTGCCAGCGGCTCGGGACAGGAGAGCTCCTACGAGCGGTACTTC
CASGSGQESSYERYF
>TRBD2|TRBV5-6|TRBJ2-5|few
TGTGCCAGCAGCTACGGGACTAGCGGCTTTTACCAAGAGACCCAGTACTTC
CASSYGTSGFYQETQYF
>-|TRBV4-1|TRBJ2-7|few
TGCGTCAGCAGCCAGAAGGACTGGCCTTCCTACGAGCAGTACTTC
CVSSQKDWPSYEQYF
>TRBD1|TRBV14|TRBJ2-7|-
TGTGCCAGCAGCGCCGGGACAGGGGGATTTTTCGAGCAGTACTTC
CASSAGTGGFFEQYF
>TRBD1|TRBV6-5|TRBJ2-6|few
TGTGCCAGCAGTTACCCGGACAGGGGGCCAGCTGGGGCCAACGTCCTGACTTTC
CASSYPDRGPAGANVLTF
>-|TRBV3-1|TRBJ2-2|-
TGTGCCAGCAGCCAAGATAGCGGCACCGGGGAGCTGTTTTTT
CASSQDSGTGELFF
>TRBD1|TRBV14|TRBJ2-1|-
TGTGCCAGCAGCCAAGATGGGCAGGGGGCGGCCTACAATGAGCAGTTCTTC
CASSQDGQGAAYNEQFF
>-|TRBV9|TRBJ1-1|-
TGTGCCAGCAGTCAACATGGAGGACCGAACACTGAAGCTTTCTTT
CASSQHGGPNTEAFF
>-|TRBV5-4|TRBJ1-2|-
TGTGCCAGCAGCTTGGCCCCGGCAGGATCTTACTATGGCTACACCTTC
CASSLAPAGSYYGYTF
>-|TRBV5-5|TRBJ2-7|few
TGTGCCAGCAGCTGGGAGGACCTGAGCTCCTACGAGCAGTACTTC
CASSWEDLSSYEQYF
>-|TRBV7-2|TRBJ2-5|many
TGTGCCAGCAGCCACGGACTGGACGGGGAGACCCAGTACTTC
CASSHGLDGETQYF
>-|TRBV6-2/TRBV6-3|TRBJ1-1|few
TGTGCCAGCAGGATATCTGGAGGGAGGGGTACTGAAGCTTTCTTT
CASRISGGRGTEAFF
>TRBD2|TRBV7-9|TRBJ2-7|many
TGTGCCAGCAGCTCGTCTACTAGCGGGCAGGGGTACGAGCAGTACTTC
CASSSSTSGQGYEQYF